One and the same sample provided the 2 T cell receptor beta chains below, sequenced in a study of T cells in women clearing cervical HPV infection. Method: immunoSEQ multiplex PCR; TCRdb's copy keeps in-frame clones and lacks some. The specimen's table records approximately 30,000 clones. The specimen sequenced was blood buffy coat. These receptors originate from a woman between 18 and 70 years old with a cervical HPV16 infection that either progressed to CIN3+ or cleared (not recorded which).

As for this clone: The CDR3 is cut off 3 residues early in the read; its end comes from the germline J gene. The chain couples TRBV19 to TRBJ2-3, with 7 bases fitting TRBD1. The CDR3 totals 15 residues. The ends lost 1 base at V and 2 bases at J; junction bases unmatched: 3. Per the germline V gene, CDR1 is LNHDA and CDR2 is SQIVND (reference sequence). The DNA read from the CDR3 is TGTGCCAGTAGTATAGCGGGACAGTACACAGATACG. This codes for CASSIAGQYTDT. The whole CDR3 sequence reads CASSIAGQYTDTQYF.

For this clone: The read comes to an end 3 residues before the CDR3 does, leaving the germline J gene to fill in the end. J is TRBJ2-4 and V is TRBV20-1; TRBD2 aligns across 8 bases. CDR1 and CDR2 (germline): DFQATT, SNEGSKA (reference sequence). This CDR3 contains 17 residues. V lost 6 bases, J lost 0 bases, and 13 bases stayed unmatched. CDR3 DNA (partial): TGCAGTGCACGAAGGCCCGGGACTAGAATAGCCAAAAACATT. Its translation is CSARRPGTRIAKNI. The CDR3 as a whole reads CSARRPGTRIAKNIQYF.